This paragraph reports one T cell receptor beta chain. Its specificity is not known. This sample is drawn from a study of response to subunit inactivated influenza vaccine. A single record per CDR3 protein comes from TCRdb applying MiXCR to the RT-PCR reads. The table includes around 750,000 distinct CDR3 sequences, 21% detected once. Study-level points and caveats: The authors suggested that few new T cells are recruited per seasonal influenza vaccination.

V was clipped by 3 bases and J by 4 bases; unmatched bases: 7. The CDR3 runs 15 residues. Germline values: CDR1 SGHRS, CDR2 YFSETQ. The specimen comprised PBMCs from blood, sampled more than 4 days after vaccination. This TCR derives from a man in his forties or fifties who received an inactivated influenza vaccine. The chain combines TRBV5-1 with TRBJ2-4, with 7 positions matching TRBD1. CDR3 region: CASSSLTGTKNIQYF. The CDR3 DNA reads TGCGCCAGCAGCTCGTTGACAGGGACAAAAAACATTCAGTACTTC.